These T cell receptor beta chains were read from a single sample in a study of early T cells in non-severe SARS-CoV-2 infection. TCRdb processed the 5' RACE reads anew with MiXCR; each CDR3 protein has one entry. The table has about 80,000 distinct CDR3 sequences, roughly 12% seen once. The sample consisted of whole blood, taken at baseline. The receptor set was obtained from an adult who was a healthcare worker with PCR-confirmed SARS-CoV-2 infection or an uninfected control (not recorded which). The donor label of this sample is uncertain. The CDR3 runs from the conserved cysteine through the conserved F or W. D genes are given only for firm matches. Not all rows give a size; the values are once, few, many and, for expanded clones, a class.

size | J | D | V | CDR3 | DNA
. | TRBJ2-2 | TRBD2 | TRBV18 | CASSNLAGTGELFF | TGTGCCAGCTCAAATTTAGCGGGCACCGGGGAGCTGTTTTTT
many | TRBJ2-4 | . | TRBV19 | CASSMGQGKAKNIQYF | TGTGCCAGTAGTATGGGACAAGGGAAAGCCAAAAACATTCAGTACTTC
few | TRBJ2-7 | . | TRBV7-9 | CASSLMRDEQYF | TGTGCCAGCAGCTTAATGAGAGACGAGCAGTACTTC
many | TRBJ2-5 | TRBD1 | TRBV7-3 | CASSPTGAEETQYF | TGTGCCAGCAGCCCGACAGGGGCCGAAGAGACCCAGTACTTC
few | TRBJ2-3 | . | TRBV6-2/TRBV6-3 | CASSYGPPMGTQYF | TGTGCCAGCAGTTACGGCCCGCCGATGGGTACGCAGTATTTT
. | TRBJ1-2 | TRBD1 | TRBV20-1 | CSASPGTGSYGYTF | TGCAGTGCTAGCCCCGGGACAGGATCCTATGGCTACACCTTC
many | TRBJ2-2 | . | TRBV7-3 | CASSLTGTDTGELFF | TGTGCCAGCAGCCTGACTGGGACTGACACCGGGGAGCTGTTTTTT
few | TRBJ1-2 | TRBD1 | TRBV5-1 | CASSTRQGAYGYTF | TGCGCCAGCAGCACAAGACAGGGGGCCTATGGCTACACCTTC
many | TRBJ2-7 | TRBD2 | TRBV20-1 | CSAGGVLEQYF | TGCAGTGCTGGGGGGGTGCTCGAGCAGTACTTC
few | TRBJ1-3 | . | TRBV9 | CASSTRSASGNTIYF | TGTGCCAGCAGCACCCGGTCAGCCTCTGGAAACACCATATATTTT
. | TRBJ2-7 | . | TRBV15 | CATSSQARSEQYF | TGTGCCACCAGCTCCCAGGCCCGTTCCGAGCAGTACTTC
few | TRBJ2-3 | . | TRBV29-1 | CSSGEGATDTQYF | TGCAGCTCCGGGGAAGGGGCCACAGATACGCAGTATTTT
many | TRBJ1-3 | . | TRBV5-1 | CASSLLGVSGNTIYF | TGCGCCAGCAGCTTGTTGGGGGTCTCAGGAAACACCATATATTTT
many | TRBJ1-1 | . | TRBV15 | CATSYLTQSEAFF | TGTGCCACCAGCTACCTCACGCAGTCTGAAGCTTTCTTT
few | TRBJ2-3 | . | TRBV24-1 | CATSDPTYTDTQYF | TGTGCCACCAGTGACCCGACTTACACAGATACGCAGTATTTT
few | TRBJ1-4 | . | TRBV5-6 | CASSLLRVEKLFF | TGTGCCAGCAGCTTGTTACGGGTTGAAAAACTGTTTTTT
few | TRBJ2-2 | . | TRBV11-2 | CASSLRASTNTGELFF | TGTGCCAGCAGTTTACGGGCGTCGACGAACACCGGGGAGCTGTTTTTT
many | TRBJ1-2 | . | TRBV20-1 | CSAIPGPPNYGYTF | TGCAGTGCCATTCCAGGGCCCCCAAACTATGGCTACACCTTC
. | TRBJ1-4 | TRBD1 | TRBV7-2 | CASSSGQGAGKLFF | TGTGCCAGCAGTTCCGGACAGGGGGCTGGAAAACTGTTTTTT
many | TRBJ2-5 | . | TRBV18 | CASSPQGLSETQYF | TGTGCCAGCTCTCCTCAAGGGTTGTCCGAGACCCAGTACTTC
many | TRBJ2-3 | TRBD2 | TRBV11-2 | CASRLRPGLAGGTDTQYF | TGTGCCAGCAGACTTAGACCCGGACTAGCGGGGGGTACAGATACGCAGTATTTT
many | TRBJ2-3 | . | TRBV7-2 | CASSLGGGPDTQYF | TGTGCCAGCAGCTTAGGGGGGGGGCCGGATACGCAGTATTTT
few | TRBJ1-2 | . | TRBV5-1 | CASSLGGPNYGYTF | TGCGCCAGCAGCTTGGGGGGCCCAAACTATGGCTACACCTTC
many | TRBJ2-7 | . | TRBV20-1 | CSALSRADGAYEQYF | TGCAGTGCTTTATCAAGGGCTGACGGCGCCTACGAGCAGTACTTC
once | TRBJ1-1 | . | TRBV12-3/TRBV12-4 | CASSLDGGGTEAFF | TGTGCCAGCAGTTTAGATGGGGGGGGCACTGAAGCTTTCTTT
many | TRBJ2-1 | . | TRBV20-1 | CSASGSSYNEQFF | TGCAGTGCTAGCGGGAGCTCCTACAATGAGCAGTTCTTC
. | TRBJ2-7 | . | TRBV6-1 | CASSGGRMYEQYF | TGTGCCAGCAGTGGGGGCAGGATGTACGAGCAGTACTTC
. | TRBJ2-7 | TRBD1 | TRBV5-5 | CASSYPGTGYEQYF | TGTGCCAGCAGCTATCCGGGGACAGGCTACGAGCAGTACTTC